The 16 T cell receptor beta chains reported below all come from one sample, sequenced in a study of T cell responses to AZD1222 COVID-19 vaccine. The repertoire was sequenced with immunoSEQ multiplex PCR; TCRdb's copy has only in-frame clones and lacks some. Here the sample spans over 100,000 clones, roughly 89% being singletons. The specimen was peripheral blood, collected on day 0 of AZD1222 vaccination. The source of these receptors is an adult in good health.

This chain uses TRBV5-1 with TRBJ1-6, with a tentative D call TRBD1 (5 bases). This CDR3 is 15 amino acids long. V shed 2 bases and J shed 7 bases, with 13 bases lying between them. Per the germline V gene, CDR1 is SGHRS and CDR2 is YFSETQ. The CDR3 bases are TGCGCCAGCAGCTTAGGGTCAGGGTTCAATTCACCCCTCCACTTT. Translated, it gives CASSLGSGFNSPLHF.

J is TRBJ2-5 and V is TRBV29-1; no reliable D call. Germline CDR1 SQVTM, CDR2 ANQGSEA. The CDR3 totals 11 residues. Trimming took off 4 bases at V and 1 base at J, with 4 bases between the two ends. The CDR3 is CSVAAQETQYF. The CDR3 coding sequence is TGCAGCGTTGCTGCCCAAGAGACCCAGTACTTC.

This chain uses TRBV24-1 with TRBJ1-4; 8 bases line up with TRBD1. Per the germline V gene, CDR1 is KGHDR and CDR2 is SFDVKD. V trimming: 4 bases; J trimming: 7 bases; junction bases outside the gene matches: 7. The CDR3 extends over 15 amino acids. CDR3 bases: TGTGCCACCAGTGACTCGGACAGGGAGACTGAAAAACTGTTTTTT. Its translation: CATSDSDRETEKLFF.

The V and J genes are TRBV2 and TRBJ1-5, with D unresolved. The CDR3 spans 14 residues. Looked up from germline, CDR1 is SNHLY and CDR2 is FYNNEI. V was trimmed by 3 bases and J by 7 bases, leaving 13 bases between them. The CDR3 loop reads CASSDQSVGQPQHF. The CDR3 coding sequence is TGTGCCAGCAGTGATCAATCAGTGGGGCAGCCCCAGCATTTT. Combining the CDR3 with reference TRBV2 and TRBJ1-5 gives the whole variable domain EPEVTQTPSHQVTQMGQEVILRCVPISNHLYFYWYRQILGQKVEFLVSFYNNEISEKSEIFDDQFSVERPDGSNFTLKIRSTKLEDSAMYFCASSDQSVGQPQHFGDGTRLSIL.

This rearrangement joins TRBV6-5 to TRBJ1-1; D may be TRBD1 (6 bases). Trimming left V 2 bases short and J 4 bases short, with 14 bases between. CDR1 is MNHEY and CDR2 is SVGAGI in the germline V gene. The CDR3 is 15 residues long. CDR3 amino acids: CASSYRSGARTEAFF. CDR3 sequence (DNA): TGTGCCAGCAGTTACAGGTCGGGGGCGCGCACTGAAGCTTTCTTT.

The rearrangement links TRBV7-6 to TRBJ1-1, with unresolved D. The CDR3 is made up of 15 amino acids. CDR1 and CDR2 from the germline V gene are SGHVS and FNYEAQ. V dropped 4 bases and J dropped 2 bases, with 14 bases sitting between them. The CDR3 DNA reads TGTGCCAGCAGCTCCTCCTCCATGGTCAACACTGAAGCTTTCTTT. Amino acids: CASSSSSMVNTEAFF.

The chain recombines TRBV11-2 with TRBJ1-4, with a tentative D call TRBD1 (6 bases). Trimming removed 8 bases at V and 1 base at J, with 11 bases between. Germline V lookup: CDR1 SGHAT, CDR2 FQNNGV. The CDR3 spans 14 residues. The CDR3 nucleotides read TGTGCCAGCGCGCAGGACAGAACTAATGAAAAACTGTTTTTT. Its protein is CASAQDRTNEKLFF.

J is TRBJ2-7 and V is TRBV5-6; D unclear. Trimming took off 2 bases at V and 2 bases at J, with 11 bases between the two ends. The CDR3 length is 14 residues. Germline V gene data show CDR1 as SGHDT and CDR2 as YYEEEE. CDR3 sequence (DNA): TGTGCCAGCAGCTTTTACGGTCCTACCTACGAGCAGTACTTC. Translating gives CASSFYGPTYEQYF.

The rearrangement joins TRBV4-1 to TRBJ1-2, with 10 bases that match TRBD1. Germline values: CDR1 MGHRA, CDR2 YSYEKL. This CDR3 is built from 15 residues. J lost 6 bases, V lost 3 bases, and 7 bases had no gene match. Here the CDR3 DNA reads TGCGCCAGCAGCCAGCTCACCGGGACAGGGGATGGCTACACCTTC. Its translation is CASSQLTGTGDGYTF.

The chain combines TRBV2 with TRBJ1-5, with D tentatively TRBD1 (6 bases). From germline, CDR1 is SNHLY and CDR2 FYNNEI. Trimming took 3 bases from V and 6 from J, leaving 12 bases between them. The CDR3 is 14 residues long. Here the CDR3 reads CASSDGGQSQPQHF. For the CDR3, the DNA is TGTGCCAGCAGTGATGGGGGGCAGAGTCAGCCCCAGCATTTT.

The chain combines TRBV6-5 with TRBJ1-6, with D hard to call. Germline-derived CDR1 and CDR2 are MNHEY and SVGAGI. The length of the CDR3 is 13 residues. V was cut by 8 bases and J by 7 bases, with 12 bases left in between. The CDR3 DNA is TGTGCCAGCCGACCACCCATCAATTCACCCCTCCACTTT. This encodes CASRPPINSPLHF.

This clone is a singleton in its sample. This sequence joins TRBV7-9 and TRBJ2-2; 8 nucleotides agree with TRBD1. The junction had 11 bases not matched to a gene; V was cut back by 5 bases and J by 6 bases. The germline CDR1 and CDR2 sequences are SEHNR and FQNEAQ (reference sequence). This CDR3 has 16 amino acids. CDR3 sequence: CASSGQGSGEAGELFF. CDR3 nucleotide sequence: TGTGCCAGCAGCGGACAGGGATCGGGAGAGGCCGGGGAGCTGTTTTTT.

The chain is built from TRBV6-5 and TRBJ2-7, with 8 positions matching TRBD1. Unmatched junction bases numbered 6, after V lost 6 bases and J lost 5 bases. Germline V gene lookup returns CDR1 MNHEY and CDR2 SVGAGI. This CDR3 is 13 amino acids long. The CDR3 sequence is CASSHRTGHEQYF. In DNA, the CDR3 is TGTGCCAGCAGCCATAGGACAGGGCACGAGCAGTACTTC.

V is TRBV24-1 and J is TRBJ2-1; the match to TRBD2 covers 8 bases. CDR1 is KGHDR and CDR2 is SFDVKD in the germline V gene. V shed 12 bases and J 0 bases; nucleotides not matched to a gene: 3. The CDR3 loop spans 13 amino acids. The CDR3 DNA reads TGTGCCGTAGCGGGAAGCTCCTACAATGAGCAGTTCTTC. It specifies CAVAGSSYNEQFF.

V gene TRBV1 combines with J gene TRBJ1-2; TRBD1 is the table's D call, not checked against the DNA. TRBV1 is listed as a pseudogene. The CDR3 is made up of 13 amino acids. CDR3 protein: CTSSPPDRVGYTF. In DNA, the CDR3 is TGCACCAGCAGCCCCCCGGACAGGGTTGGCTACACCTTC.

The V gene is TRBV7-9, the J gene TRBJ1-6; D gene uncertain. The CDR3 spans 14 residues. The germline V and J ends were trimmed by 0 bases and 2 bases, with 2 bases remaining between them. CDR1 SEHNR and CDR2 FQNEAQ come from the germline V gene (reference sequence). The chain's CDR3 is CASSLAPYNSPLHF. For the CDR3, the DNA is TGTGCCAGCAGCTTAGCGCCCTATAATTCACCCCTCCACTTT.